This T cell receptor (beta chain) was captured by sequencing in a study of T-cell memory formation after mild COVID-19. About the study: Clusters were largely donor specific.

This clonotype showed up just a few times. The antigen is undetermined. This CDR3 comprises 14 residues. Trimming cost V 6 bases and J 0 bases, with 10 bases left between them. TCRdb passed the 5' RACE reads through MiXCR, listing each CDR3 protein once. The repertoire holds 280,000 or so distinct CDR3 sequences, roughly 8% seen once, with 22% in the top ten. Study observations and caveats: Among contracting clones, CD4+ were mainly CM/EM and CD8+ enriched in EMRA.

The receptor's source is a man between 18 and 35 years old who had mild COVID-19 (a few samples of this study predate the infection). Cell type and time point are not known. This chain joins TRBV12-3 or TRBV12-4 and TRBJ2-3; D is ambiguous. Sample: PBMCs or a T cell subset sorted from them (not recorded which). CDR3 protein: CASSDGSSTDTQYF. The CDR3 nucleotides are TGTGCCAGCAGCGACGGATCTAGCACAGATACGCAGTATTTT.